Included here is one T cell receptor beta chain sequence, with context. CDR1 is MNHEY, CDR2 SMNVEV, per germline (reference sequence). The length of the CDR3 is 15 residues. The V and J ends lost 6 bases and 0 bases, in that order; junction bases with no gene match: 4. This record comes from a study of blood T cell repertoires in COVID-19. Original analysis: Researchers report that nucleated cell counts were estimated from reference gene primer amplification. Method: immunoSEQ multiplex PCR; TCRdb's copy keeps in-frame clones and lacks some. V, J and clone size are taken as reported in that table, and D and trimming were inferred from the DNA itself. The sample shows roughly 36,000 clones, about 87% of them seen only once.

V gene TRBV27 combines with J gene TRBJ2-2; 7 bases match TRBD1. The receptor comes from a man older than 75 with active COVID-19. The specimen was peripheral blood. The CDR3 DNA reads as TGTGCCAGCAGGTTGGGACAGCCGAACACCGGGGAGCTGTTTTTT. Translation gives CASRLGQPNTGELFF.